The clone carrying this TCR beta chain was observed a few times. Antigen specificity is unknown. The source of the sample is a study of T cell responses to AZD1222 COVID-19 vaccine. Study overall: Second-dose groups at about 4 or about 12 weeks were pooled. General observations from the study: Donors skewed white British and female; clonal diversity was possibly underestimated.

Sequenced by immunoSEQ multiplex PCR; TCRdb stores in-frame clones only, minus some. This table holds around 130,000 clones, 85% to 95% found once. Trimming left V 6 bases short and J 0 bases short, with 6 bases between. Germline CDR1 is ENHRY and CDR2 is SYGVKD. The length of the CDR3 is 13 residues. The receptor was derived from an adult in good health. The rearrangement links TRBV10-3 to TRBJ1-3; D gene ambiguous. The sample consisted of peripheral blood, taken on day 0 of AZD1222 vaccination. The DNA of the CDR3 is TGTGCCATCAGGCAGACCTCTGGAAACACCATATATTTT. This sequence encodes CAIRQTSGNTIYF.